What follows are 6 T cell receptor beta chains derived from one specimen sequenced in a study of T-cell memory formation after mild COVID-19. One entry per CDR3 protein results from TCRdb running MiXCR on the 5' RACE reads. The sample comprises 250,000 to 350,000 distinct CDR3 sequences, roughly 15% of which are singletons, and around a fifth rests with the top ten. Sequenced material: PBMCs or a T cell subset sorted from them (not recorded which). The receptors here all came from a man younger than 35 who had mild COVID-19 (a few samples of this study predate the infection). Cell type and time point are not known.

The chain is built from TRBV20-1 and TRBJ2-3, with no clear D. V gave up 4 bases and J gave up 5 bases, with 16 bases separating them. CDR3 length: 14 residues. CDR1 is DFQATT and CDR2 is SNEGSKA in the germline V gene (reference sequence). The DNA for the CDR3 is TGCAGTGCTACTCGACGGGTCCAAAAAGATACGCAGTATTTT. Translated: CSATRRVQKDTQYF.

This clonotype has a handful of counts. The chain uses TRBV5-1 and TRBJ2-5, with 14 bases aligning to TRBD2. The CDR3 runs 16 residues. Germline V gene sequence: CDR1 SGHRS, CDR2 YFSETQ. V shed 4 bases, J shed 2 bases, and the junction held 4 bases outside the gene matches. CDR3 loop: CASSPRLAGGQETQYF. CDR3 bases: TGCGCCAGCAGCCCGAGACTAGCGGGGGGGCAAGAGACCCAGTACTTC.

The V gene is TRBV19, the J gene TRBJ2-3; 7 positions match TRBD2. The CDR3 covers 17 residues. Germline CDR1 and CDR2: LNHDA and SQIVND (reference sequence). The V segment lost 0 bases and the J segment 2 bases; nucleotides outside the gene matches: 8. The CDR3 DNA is TGTGCCAGTAGTATAGATCTGCCAGCGGGGACCACAGATACGCAGTATTTT. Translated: CASSIDLPAGTTDTQYF.

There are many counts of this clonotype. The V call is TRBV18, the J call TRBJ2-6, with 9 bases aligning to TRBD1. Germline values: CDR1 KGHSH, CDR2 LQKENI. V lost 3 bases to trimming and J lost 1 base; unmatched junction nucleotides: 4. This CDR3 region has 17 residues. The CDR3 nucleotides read TGTGCCAGCTCACCCCGGGACAGGGTTTCTGGGGCCAACGTCCTGACTTTC. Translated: CASSPRDRVSGANVLTF. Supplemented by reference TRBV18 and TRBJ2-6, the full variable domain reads NAGVMQNPRHLVRRRGQEARLRCSPMKGHSHVYWYRQLPEEGLKFMVYLQKENIIDESGMPKERFSAEFPKEGPSILRIQQVVRGDSAAYFCASSPRDRVSGANVLTFGAGSRLTVL.

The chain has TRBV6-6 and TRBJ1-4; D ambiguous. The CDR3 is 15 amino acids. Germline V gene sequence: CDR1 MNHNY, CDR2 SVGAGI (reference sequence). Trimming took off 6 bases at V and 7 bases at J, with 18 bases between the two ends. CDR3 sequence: CASSLGWESGEKLFF. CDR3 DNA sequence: TGTGCCAGCAGCCTAGGCTGGGAGAGCGGTGAAAAACTGTTTTTT.

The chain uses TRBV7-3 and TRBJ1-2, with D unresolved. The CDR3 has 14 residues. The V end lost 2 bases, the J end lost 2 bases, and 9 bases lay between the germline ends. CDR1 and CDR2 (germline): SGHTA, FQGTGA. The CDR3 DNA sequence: TGTGCCAGCAGCTTAGACGCAGAGAACTATGGCTACACCTTC. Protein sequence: CASSLDAENYGYTF.